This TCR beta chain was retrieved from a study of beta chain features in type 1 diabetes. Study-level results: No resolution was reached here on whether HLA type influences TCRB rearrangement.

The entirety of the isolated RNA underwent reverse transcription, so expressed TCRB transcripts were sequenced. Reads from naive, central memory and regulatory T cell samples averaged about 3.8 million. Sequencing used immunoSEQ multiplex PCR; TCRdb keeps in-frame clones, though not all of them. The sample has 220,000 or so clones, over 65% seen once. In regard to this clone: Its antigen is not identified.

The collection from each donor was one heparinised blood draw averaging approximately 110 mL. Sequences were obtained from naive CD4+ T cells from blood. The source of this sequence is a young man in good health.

CDR3 protein: CALQRLITDTQYF. The CDR3 nucleotides read TGTGCACTTCAGCGGCTCATCACAGATACGCAGTATTTT. The chain couples TRBV6-1 to TRBJ2-3; a possible D gene is TRBD2 (5 bases). Germline V gene lookup returns CDR1 MNHNS and CDR2 SASEGT. The CDR3 runs 13 residues.